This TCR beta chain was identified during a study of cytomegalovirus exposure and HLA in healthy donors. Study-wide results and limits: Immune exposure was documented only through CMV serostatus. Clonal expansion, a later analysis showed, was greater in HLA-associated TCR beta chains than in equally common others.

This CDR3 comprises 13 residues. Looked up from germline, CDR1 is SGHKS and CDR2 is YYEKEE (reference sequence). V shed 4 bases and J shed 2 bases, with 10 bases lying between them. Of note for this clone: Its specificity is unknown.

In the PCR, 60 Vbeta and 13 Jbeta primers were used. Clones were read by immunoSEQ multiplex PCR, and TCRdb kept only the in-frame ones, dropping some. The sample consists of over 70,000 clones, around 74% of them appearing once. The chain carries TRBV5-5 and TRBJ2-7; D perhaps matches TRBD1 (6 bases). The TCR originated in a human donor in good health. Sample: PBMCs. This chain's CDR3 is CASSRTVTYEQYF. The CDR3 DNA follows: TGTGCCAGCAGCCGGACAGTTACCTACGAGCAGTACTTC.